The 10 T cell receptor beta chains listed next were all sequenced from one sample in a study of T cells after yellow fever vaccination. In TCRdb, the 5' RACE reads were re-called with MiXCR into one record per CDR3 protein. The sample contains around 160,000 distinct CDR3 sequences, around 7.2% of which appear only once. The source material was CD4+ T cells sorted from PBMCs, sampled 4 to 6 days after the first yellow fever vaccination. These receptors came from a man aged 18 to 29 who received the YFV17D yellow fever vaccine.

This clonotype was seen more than once but under ten times. This sequence joins TRBV13 and TRBJ2-7; 9 bases align to TRBD1. The CDR3 loop spans 16 amino acids. Per the germline V gene, CDR1 is PRHDT and CDR2 is FYEKMQ (reference sequence). Losses at the gene ends were 0 bases for V and 5 bases for J; bases not matched to a gene: 8. CDR3 sequence reads: CASSLGGTGYFHEQYF. DNA for the CDR3: TGTGCCAGCAGCTTAGGGGGGACAGGGTATTTCCACGAGCAGTACTTC.

Details on this clonotype: The junction departs from the called germline gene at one end, perhaps through a read error. The gene calls are TRBV20-1 and TRBJ2-3, with D perhaps given as TRBD1 or TRBD2 (6 bases each). CDR3 length: 18 residues. The V gene's germline CDR1 is DFQATT and CDR2 SNEGSKA (reference sequence). CDR3 residues: CRASEGDARGTSTDTQYF. The CDR3 DNA reads TGCAGGGCTAGCGAGGGTGACGCCAGGGGAACTAGCACAGATACGCAGTATTTT.

The rearrangement uses TRBV18 and TRBJ2-7; D unresolved. V gave up 3 bases and J gave up 3 bases, with 18 bases separating them. This CDR3 contains 16 residues. The germline V gene has CDR1 KGHSH and CDR2 LQKENI. The CDR3 bases are TGTGCCAGCTCACCCCGCCATGGGCAGGATAACTACGAGCAGTACTTC. It codes for CASSPRHGQDNYEQYF.

This clonotype has ten or more counts. This rearrangement joins TRBV7-2 to TRBJ2-3, with 7 bases that match TRBD1. The CDR3 covers 14 residues. V dropped 2 bases and J dropped 6; count of bases not matched to a gene: 5. The germline CDR1 and CDR2 sequences are SGHTA and FQGNSA. The CDR3 sequence: CASSLIQGVDTQYF. As DNA, the CDR3 is TGTGCCAGCAGCTTAATCCAGGGGGTTGATACGCAGTATTTT.

This clonotype was picked up many times. The chain is built from TRBV7-8 and TRBJ2-3, with TRBD2 as a possible D gene (6 bases). V was shortened by 1 base and J by 6 bases, with 11 bases between the two germline ends. The CDR3 has 14 amino acids. Per germline, CDR1 SGHVS and CDR2 FQNEAQ. CDR3 nucleotide sequence: TGTGCCAGCAGCTTAGGGCCCCGGGGGGATACGCAGTATTTT. It yields the protein CASSLGPRGDTQYF. Drawing the rest from reference TRBV7-8 and TRBJ2-3, the complete variable domain is GAGVSQSPRYKVAKRGQDVALRCDPISGHVSLFWYQQALGQGPEFLTYFQNEAQLDKSGLPSDRFFAERPEGSVSTLKIQRTQQEDSAVYLCASSLGPRGDTQYFGPGTRLTVL.

This clonotype was seen many times. CDR3 amino acids: CASSLDGAGGANTGELFF. The CDR3 DNA is TGTGCCAGCAGCTTAGATGGAGCGGGGGGGGCGAACACCGGGGAGCTGTTTTTT. The chain employs TRBV11-2 and TRBJ2-2, with TRBD2 identical over 10 bases. The J segment lost 0 bases and the V segment lost 0 bases, leaving 4 bases of the junction unmatched. The germline CDR1 and CDR2 sequences are SGHAT and FQNNGV. This CDR3 spans 18 amino acids.

This clonotype was counted many times. This rearrangement joins TRBV7-8 to TRBJ2-7; D is unclear. The V end lost 5 bases, the J end lost 8 bases, and 16 bases lay between the germline ends. The CDR3 is 13 residues long. Germline CDR1 SGHVS, CDR2 FQNEAQ. CDR3 protein: CASSLDPIAKQYV. For the CDR3, the DNA is TGTGCCAGCAGCCTCGACCCGATCGCTAAGCAGTACGTC.

This clonotype was picked up a small number of times. V and J are TRBV29-1 and TRBJ1-6; TRBD1 matches 8 bases. This CDR3 is 13 amino acids long. With V trimmed by 5 bases and J by 8 bases, 5 bases remained unmatched. Germline V gene data show CDR1 as SQVTM and CDR2 as ANQGSEA. The CDR3 reads CSVRQGPDSPLHF. The CDR3 nucleotides read TGCAGCGTTAGACAGGGGCCGGATTCACCCCTCCACTTT.

This clonotype was counted ten times or more. The chain carries TRBV29-1 and TRBJ2-2; 7 bases agree with TRBD2. Germline lookup yields CDR1 SQVTM and CDR2 ANQGSEA. V lost 5 bases to trimming and J lost 0 bases; unmatched junction nucleotides: 3. The CDR3 consists of 14 residues. Here the CDR3 reads CSVRGVSNTGELFF. The CDR3 DNA follows: TGCAGCGTTCGGGGGGTGTCGAACACCGGGGAGCTGTTTTTT.

Many counts were recorded for this clonotype. This chain joins TRBV7-2 and TRBJ1-2, with a possible D match to TRBD1 (6 bases). Germline CDR1 reads SGHTA; CDR2 reads FQGNSA. V was trimmed by 5 bases and J by 1 base, leaving 11 bases between them. The CDR3 extends over 14 amino acids. The CDR3 sequence is CASSTYRVNYGYTF. For the CDR3, the DNA is TGTGCCAGCAGCACCTACAGGGTTAACTATGGCTACACCTTC.